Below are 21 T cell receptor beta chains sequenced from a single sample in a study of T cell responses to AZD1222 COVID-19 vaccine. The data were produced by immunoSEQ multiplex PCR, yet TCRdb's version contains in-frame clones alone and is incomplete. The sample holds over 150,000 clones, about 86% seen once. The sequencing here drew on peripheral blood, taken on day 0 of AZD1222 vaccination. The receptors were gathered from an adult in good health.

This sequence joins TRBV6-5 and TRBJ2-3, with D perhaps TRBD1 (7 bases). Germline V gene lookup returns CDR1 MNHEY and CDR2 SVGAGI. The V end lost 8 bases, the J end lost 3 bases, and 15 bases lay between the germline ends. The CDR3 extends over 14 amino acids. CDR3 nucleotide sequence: TGTGCCAGCGCGGTGGCAGGGGGGACAGATACGCAGTATTTT. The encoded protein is CASAVAGGTDTQYF.

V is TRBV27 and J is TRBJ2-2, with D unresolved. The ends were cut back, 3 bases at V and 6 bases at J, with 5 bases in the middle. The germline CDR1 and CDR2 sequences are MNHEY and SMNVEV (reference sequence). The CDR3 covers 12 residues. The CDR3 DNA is TGTGCCAGCAGTTTCCACCCCGGGGAGCTGTTTTTT. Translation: CASSFHPGELFF.

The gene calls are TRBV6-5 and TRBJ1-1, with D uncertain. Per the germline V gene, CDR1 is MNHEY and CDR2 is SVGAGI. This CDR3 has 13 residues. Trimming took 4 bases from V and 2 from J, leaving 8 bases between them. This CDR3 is CASSSHTNTEAFF. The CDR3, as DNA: TGTGCCAGCAGTTCCCATACAAACACTGAAGCTTTCTTT.

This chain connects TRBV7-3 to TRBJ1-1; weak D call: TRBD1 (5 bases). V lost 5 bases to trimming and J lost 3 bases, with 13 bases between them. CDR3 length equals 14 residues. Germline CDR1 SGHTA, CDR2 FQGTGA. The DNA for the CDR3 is TGTGCCAGCAGCCCCGACGGAGGGGACACTGAAGCTTTCTTT. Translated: CASSPDGGDTEAFF.

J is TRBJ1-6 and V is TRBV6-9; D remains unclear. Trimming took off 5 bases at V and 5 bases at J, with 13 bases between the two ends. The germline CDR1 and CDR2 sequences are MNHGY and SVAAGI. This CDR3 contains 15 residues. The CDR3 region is CASSRAWPNNSPLHF. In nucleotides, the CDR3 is TGTGCCAGCAGTAGGGCGTGGCCCAATAATTCACCCCTCCACTTT.

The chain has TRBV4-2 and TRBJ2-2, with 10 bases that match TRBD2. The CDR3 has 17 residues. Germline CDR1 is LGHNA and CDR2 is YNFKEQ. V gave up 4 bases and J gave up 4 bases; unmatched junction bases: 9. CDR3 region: CASSRRESGGGTGELFF. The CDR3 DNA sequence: TGTGCCAGCAGCCGACGGGAGAGCGGGGGGGGCACCGGGGAGCTGTTTTTT.

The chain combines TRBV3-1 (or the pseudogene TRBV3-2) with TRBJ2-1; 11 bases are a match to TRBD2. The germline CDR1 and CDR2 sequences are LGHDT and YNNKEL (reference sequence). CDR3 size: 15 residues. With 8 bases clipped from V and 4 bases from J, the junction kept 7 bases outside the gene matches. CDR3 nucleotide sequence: TGTGCCAGCGCTAGCGGGGGGTTACCTTACAATGAGCAGTTCTTC. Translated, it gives CASASGGLPYNEQFF.

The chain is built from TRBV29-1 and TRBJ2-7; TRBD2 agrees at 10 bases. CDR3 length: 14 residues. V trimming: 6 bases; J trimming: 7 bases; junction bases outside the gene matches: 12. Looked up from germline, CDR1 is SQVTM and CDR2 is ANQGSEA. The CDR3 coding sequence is TGCAGCGTACAAAGCGGGAGGGCCCCGTGGGAGCAGTACTTC. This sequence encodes CSVQSGRAPWEQYF.

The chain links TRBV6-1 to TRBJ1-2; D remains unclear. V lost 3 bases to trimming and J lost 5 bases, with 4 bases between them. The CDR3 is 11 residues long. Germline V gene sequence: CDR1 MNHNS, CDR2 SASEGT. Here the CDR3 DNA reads TGTGCCAGCAGTGAGAGGTATGGCTACACCTTC. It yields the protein CASSERYGYTF.

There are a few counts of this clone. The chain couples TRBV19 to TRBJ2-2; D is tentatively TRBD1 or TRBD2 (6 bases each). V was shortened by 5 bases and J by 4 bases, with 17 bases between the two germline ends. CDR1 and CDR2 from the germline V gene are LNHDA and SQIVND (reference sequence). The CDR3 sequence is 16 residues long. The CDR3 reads CASSVGGTLSTGELFF. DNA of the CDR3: TGTGCCAGTAGTGTAGGGGGGACTCTCAGCACCGGGGAGCTGTTTTTT.

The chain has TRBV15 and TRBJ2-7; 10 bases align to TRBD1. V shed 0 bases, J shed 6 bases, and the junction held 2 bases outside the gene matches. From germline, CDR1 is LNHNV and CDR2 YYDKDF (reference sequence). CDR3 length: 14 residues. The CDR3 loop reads CATSREGQGTEQYF. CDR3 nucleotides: TGTGCCACCAGCAGAGAGGGACAGGGGACCGAGCAGTACTTC.

CDR3 DNA: TGTGCCAGTAGTACCGGACCGGGACAGGGAATCGGGGAAAAACTGTTTTTT. Protein product: CASSTGPGQGIGEKLFF. J is TRBJ1-4 and V is TRBV19, with 9 bases that match TRBD1. The CDR3 sequence is 17 residues long. With 4 bases clipped from V and 8 bases from J, the junction kept 14 bases outside the gene matches. Germline values: CDR1 LNHDA, CDR2 SQIVND (reference sequence).

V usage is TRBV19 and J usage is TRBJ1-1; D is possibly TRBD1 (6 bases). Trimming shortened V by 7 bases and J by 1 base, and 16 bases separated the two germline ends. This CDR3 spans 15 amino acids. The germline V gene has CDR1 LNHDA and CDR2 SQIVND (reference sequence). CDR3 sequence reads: CASMRGGSGNTEAFF. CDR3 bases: TGTGCCAGTATGAGGGGGGGGTCCGGGAACACTGAAGCTTTCTTT.

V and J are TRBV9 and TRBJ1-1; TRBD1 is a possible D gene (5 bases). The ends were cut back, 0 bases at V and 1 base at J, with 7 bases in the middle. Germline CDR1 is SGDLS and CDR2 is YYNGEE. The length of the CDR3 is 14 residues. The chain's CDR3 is CASSVAGQNTEAFF. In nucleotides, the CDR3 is TGTGCCAGCAGCGTAGCTGGACAGAACACTGAAGCTTTCTTT. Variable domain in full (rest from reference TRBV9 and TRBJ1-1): DSGVTQTPKHLITATGQRVTLRCSPRSGDLSVYWYQQSLDQGLQFLIQYYNGEERAKGNILERFSAQQFPDLHSELNLSSLELGDSALYFCASSVAGQNTEAFFGQGTRLTVV.

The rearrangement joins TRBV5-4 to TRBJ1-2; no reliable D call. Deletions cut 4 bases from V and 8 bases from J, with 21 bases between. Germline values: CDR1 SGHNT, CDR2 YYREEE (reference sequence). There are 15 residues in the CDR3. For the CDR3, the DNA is TGTGCCAGCAGCGAGGAACTTAGGACTCTGGAGGGCTACACCTTC. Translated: CASSEELRTLEGYTF.

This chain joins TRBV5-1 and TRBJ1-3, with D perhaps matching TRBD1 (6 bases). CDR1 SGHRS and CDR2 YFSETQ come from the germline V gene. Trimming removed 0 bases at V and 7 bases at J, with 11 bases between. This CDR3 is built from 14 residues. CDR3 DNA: TGCGCCAGCAGCTTGGCCGGGCAGGGGAACACCATATATTTT. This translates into CASSLAGQGNTIYF.

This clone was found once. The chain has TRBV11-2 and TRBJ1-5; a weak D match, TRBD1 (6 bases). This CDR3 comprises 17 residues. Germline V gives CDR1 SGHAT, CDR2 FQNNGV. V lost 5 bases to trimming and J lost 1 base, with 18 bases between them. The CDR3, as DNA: TGTGCCAGCAGCGCACACAGGGCCCGGGGGAGCAATCAGCCCCAGCATTTT. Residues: CASSAHRARGSNQPQHF. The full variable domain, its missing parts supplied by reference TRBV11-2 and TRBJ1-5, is EAGVAQSPRYKIIEKRQSVAFWCNPISGHATLYWYQQILGQGPKLLIQFQNNGVVDDSQLPKDRFSAERLKGVDSTLKIQPAKLEDSAVYLCASSAHRARGSNQPQHFGDGTRLSIL.

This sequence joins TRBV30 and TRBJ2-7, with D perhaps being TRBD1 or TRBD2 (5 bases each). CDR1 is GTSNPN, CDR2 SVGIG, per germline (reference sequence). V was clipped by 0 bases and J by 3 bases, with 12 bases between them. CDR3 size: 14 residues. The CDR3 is CAWSVLRGGYEQYF. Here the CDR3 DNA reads TGTGCCTGGAGTGTACTGCGTGGGGGCTACGAGCAGTACTTC.

The DNA for the CDR3 is TGCGCCAGCAGCTACAGCACCGGGGAGCTGTTTTTT. Amino acid sequence: CASSYSTGELFF. The rearrangement links TRBV5-1 to TRBJ2-2; D is uncertain. Germline V gene sequence: CDR1 SGHRS, CDR2 YFSETQ. The V end was cut by 3 bases, the J end by 4 bases, with 4 bases between. The CDR3 contains 12 residues.

The CDR3 loop is CASSRTGDSRNEQFF. As DNA, the CDR3 is TGTGCCAGCAGCCGTACAGGGGACTCCCGCAATGAGCAGTTCTTC. The rearrangement joins TRBV27 to TRBJ2-1; D may be TRBD1 (7 bases). The V end lost 6 bases, the J end lost 6 bases, and 18 bases lay between the germline ends. The length of the CDR3 is 15 residues. Germline loops: CDR1 MNHEY, CDR2 SMNVEV (reference sequence).

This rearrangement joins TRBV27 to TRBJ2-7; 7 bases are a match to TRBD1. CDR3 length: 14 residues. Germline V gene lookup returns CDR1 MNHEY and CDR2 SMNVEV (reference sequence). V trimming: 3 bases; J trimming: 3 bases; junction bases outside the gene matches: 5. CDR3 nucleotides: TGTGCCAGCAGTTTCCCGGGACAGTACTACGAGCAGTACTTC. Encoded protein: CASSFPGQYYEQYF.